This TCR beta chain was identified during a study of T cell repertoires in ileal Crohn's disease. Study as a whole: Median disease duration was 7.9 years; about 37% smoked at surgery. Thiopurines (approximately 10) or anti-TNF agents (roughly 18) were given postoperatively to about half. General observations from the study: Clonality above 26.8% at surgery always came with endoscopic recurrence. The median delay to postoperative endoscopy was approximately seven months.

Libraries were prepared by immunoSEQ multiplex PCR; TCRdb keeps only in-frame clonotypes and omits some of them. The sample includes thousands of clones, 72% of them seen just once. The germline V gene encodes CDR1 SGDLS and CDR2 YYNGEE. With 6 bases removed from V and 4 bases from J, the gap between germline ends came to 16 bases. The CDR3 covers 14 residues. The time point here: neoterminal ileum biopsy at postoperative endoscopy, about 6 months after surgery. Concerning this clone itself: Its antigen is still unknown.

The chain uses TRBV9 and TRBJ1-2; weak D call: TRBD1 (5 bases). The TCR sequence derives from an adult with Crohn's disease. Sequences were obtained from ileal tissue. The CDR3 DNA reads as TGTGCCAGCAACTCTAAGGGGTCCCCCTATGGCTACACCTTC. Translated, it gives CASNSKGSPYGYTF. The full variable domain, with the rest looked up from reference TRBV9 and TRBJ1-2, is DSGVTQTPKHLITATGQRVTLRCSPRSGDLSVYWYQQSLDQGLQFLIQYYNGEERAKGNILERFSAQQFPDLHSELNLSSLELGDSALYFCASNSKGSPYGYTFGSGTRLTVV.